This TCR beta chain was captured by sequencing in a study of blood T cell repertoires in COVID-19. Assay: immunoSEQ multiplex PCR; the TCRdb copy retains only in-frame clones and omits some. The sample holds around 120,000 clones, 70% to 80% seen once. CDR3 length: 15 residues. V dropped 6 bases and J dropped 3 bases, with 18 bases sitting between them. Germline CDR1 SGHTS, CDR2 YDEGEE. The sequencing input was peripheral blood. This TCR derives from a human donor in a cohort sampled during active COVID-19. This chain connects TRBV5-8 to TRBJ1-2; a possible D gene is TRBD1 (5 bases). CDR3 amino acids: CASMDPGDGYYGYTF. The DNA of the CDR3 is TGTGCCAGCATGGACCCGGGGGACGGATACTATGGCTACACCTTC.